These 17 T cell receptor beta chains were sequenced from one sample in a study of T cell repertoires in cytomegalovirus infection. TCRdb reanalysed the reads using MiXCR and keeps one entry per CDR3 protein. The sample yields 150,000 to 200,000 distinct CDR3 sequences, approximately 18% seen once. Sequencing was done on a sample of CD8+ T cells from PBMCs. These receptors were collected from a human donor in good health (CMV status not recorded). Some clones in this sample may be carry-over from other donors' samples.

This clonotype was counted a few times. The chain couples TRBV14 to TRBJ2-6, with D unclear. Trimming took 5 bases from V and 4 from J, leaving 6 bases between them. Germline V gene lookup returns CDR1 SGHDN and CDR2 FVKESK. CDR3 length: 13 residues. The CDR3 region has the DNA TGTGCCAGCAGCGTTGGAGGGGCCAACGTCCTGACTTTC. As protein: CASSVGGANVLTF.

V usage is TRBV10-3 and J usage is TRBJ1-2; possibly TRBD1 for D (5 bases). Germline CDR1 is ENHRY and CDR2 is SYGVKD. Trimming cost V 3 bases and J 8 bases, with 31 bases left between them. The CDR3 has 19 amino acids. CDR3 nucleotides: TGTGCCATCAGTGATGGGGAGCGCTTTAGAGCTCACGGGGGTCACGGCTACACCTTC. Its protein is CAISDGERFRAHGGHGYTF.

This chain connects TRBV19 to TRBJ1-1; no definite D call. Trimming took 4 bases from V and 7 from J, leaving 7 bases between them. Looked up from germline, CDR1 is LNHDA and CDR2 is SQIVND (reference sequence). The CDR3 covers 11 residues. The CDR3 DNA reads TGTGCCAGTAGTAACAACTTTGAAGCTTTCTTT. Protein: CASSNNFEAFF.

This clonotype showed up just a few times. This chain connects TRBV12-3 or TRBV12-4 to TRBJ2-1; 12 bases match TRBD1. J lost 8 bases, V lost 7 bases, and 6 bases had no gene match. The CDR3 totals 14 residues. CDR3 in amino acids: CASTGTGGSYEQFF. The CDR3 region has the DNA TGTGCCAGCACCGGGACAGGGGGCAGCTATGAGCAGTTCTTC.

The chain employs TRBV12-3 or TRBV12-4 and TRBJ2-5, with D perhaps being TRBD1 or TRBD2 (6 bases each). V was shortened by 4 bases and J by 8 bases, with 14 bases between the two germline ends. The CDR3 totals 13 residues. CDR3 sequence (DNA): TGTGCCAGCAGTTCGAAAGGGGGGATAACCCAGTACTTC. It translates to CASSSKGGITQYF.

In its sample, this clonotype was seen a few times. Here the CDR3 DNA reads TGTGCCAGCAGTGAGGGGAGGCATACCAACACAGATACGCAGTATTTT. Its protein product is CASSEGRHTNTDTQYF. The J gene is TRBJ2-3, the V gene TRBV2, with a possible D match to TRBD2 (6 bases). Trimming left V 3 bases short and J 2 bases short, with 15 bases between. CDR1 and CDR2 from the germline V gene are SNHLY and FYNNEI. This CDR3 is built from 16 residues.

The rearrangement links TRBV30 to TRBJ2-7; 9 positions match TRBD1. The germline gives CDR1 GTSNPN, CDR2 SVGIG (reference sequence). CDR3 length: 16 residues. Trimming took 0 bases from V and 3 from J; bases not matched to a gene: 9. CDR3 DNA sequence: TGTGCCTGGAGTGTCCAAGGACAGGGGATTCTCTACGAGCAGTACTTC. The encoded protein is CAWSVQGQGILYEQYF.

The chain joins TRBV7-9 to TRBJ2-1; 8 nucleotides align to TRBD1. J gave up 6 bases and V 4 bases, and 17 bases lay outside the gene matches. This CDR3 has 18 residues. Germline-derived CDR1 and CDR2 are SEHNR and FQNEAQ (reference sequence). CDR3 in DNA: TGTGCCAGCAGCTGGACAGAAACTCAGGGGGCCGACCCCAATGAGCAGTTCTTC. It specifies CASSWTETQGADPNEQFF. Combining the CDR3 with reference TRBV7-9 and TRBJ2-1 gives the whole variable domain DTGVSQNPRHKITKRGQNVTFRCDPISEHNRLYWYRQTLGQGPEFLTYFQNEAQLEKSRLLSDRFSAERPKGSFSTLEIQRTEQGDSAMYLCASSWTETQGADPNEQFFGPGTRLTVL.

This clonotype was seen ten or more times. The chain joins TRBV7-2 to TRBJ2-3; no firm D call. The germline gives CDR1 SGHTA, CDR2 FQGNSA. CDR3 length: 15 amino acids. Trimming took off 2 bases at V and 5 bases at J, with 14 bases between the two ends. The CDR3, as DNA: TGTGCCAGCAGCTTAATCACAAACCCATTAGATACGCAGTATTTT. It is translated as CASSLITNPLDTQYF.

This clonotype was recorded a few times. CDR3 loop: CASSFPPGPRDTQYF. The DNA of the CDR3 is TGTGCCAGCAGCTTTCCACCGGGACCCCGAGATACGCAGTATTTT. The V call is TRBV7-2, the J call TRBJ2-3; D assignment may be TRBD1 or TRBD2 (5 bases each). There are 15 residues in the CDR3. Per the germline V gene, CDR1 is SGHTA and CDR2 is FQGNSA. V lost 3 bases to trimming and J lost 5 bases, with 15 bases between them.

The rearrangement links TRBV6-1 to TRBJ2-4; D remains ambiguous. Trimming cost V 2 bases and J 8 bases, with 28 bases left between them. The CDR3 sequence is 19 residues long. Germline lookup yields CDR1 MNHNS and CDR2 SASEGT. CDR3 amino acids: CASSETTLGPVDPRDIQYF. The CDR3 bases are TGTGCCAGCAGTGAAACGACGCTAGGACCAGTAGATCCCCGGGACATTCAGTACTTC.

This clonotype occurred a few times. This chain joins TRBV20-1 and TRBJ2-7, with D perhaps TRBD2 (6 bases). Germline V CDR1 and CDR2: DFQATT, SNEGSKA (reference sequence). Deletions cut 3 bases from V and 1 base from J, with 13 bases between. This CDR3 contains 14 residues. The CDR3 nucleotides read TGCAGTGCTAGGGAGGGGCCCCTTTCCTACGAGCAGTACTTC. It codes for CSAREGPLSYEQYF.

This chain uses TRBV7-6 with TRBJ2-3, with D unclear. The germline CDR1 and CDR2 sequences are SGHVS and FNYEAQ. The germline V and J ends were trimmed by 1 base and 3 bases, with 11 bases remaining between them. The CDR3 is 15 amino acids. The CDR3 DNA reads TGTGCCAGCAGCTTAGAACCCGGTCGGACAGATACGCAGTATTTT. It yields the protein CASSLEPGRTDTQYF.

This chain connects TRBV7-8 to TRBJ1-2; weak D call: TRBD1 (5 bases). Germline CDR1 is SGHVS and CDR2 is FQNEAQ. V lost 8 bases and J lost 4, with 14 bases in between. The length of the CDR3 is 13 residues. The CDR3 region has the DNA TGTGCCAGCCGGGGGAACAAGATCTATGGCTACACCTTC. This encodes CASRGNKIYGYTF.

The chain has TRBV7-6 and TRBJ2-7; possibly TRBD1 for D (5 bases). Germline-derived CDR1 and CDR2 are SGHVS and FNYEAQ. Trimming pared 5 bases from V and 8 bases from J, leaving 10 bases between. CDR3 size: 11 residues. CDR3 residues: CASSRQSQQYF. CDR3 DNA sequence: TGTGCCAGCAGCCGACAGAGTCAGCAGTACTTC.

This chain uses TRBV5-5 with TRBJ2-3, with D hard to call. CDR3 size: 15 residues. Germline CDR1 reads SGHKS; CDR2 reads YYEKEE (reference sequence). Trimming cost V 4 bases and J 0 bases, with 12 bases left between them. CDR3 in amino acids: CASSTYRSSTDTQYF. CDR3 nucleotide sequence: TGTGCCAGCAGCACCTACAGATCTAGCACAGATACGCAGTATTTT.

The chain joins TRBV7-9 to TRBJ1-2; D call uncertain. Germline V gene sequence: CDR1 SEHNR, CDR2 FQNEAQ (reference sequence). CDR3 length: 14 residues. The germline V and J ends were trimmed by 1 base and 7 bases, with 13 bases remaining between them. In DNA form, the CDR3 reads TGTGCCAGCAGCTTAGGCGTCATCCTAAGTGGCTACACCTTC. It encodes CASSLGVILSGYTF.